This paragraph covers one TCR beta chain sequence. PCR was performed using 60 Vbeta and 13 Jbeta primers. The protocol was immunoSEQ multiplex PCR, while the TCRdb copy is restricted to in-frame clones and leaves out a portion. The data contain 100,000 to 150,000 clones, about 79% of them singletons. This specimen belongs to a study of cytomegalovirus exposure and HLA in healthy donors. The CDR3 totals 14 residues. CDR1 SEHNR and CDR2 FQNEAQ come from the germline V gene (reference sequence). Trimming left V 3 bases short and J 5 bases short, with 11 bases between. Specimen: PBMCs. This TCR was recovered from a woman aged 50 to 60 in good health and CMV-seronegative. The chain has TRBV7-9 and TRBJ2-1; tentative D call: TRBD2 (7 bases). This chain's CDR3 is CASSLGGGDNEQFF. In DNA, the CDR3 is TGTGCCAGCAGCTTGGGAGGGGGGGACAATGAGCAGTTCTTC.